These 15 T cell receptor beta chains came from one sample sequenced in a study of cytomegalovirus exposure and HLA in healthy donors (TCRdb year 2017). The protocol used for the library was the immunoSEQ multiplex PCR assay. TCRdb holds this immuneACCESS table with in-frame rearrangements only. Some clones are missing; in checked studies, unresolved V genes explain under half, and the rest has no known cause. Recorded for this sample are 70,000 to 95,000 clones; approximately 93% of them occurred a single time. Around 3.5% of the sample is in the top ten clones. The sequenced sample consisted of PBMCs. The receptors here all came from a woman aged 30 to 39 in good health and CMV-seronegative.

The chain recombines TRBV5-1 with TRBJ2-1, with D possibly TRBD1 on 6 matching bases. CDR3 size: 12 residues. The ends were cut back, 3 bases at V and 9 bases at J, with 10 bases in the middle. Looked up from germline, CDR1 is SGHRS and CDR2 is YFSETQ. This CDR3 is CASSSQGREQFF. The CDR3 nucleotides read TGCGCCAGCAGCTCACAGGGCCGTGAGCAGTTCTTC.

The J gene is TRBJ2-3, the V gene TRBV19; a weak D match, TRBD2 (6 bases). This CDR3 spans 16 amino acids. Between the trimmed V and J ends, which lost 5 bases and 2 bases, there was a span of 17 bases. Germline V lookup: CDR1 LNHDA, CDR2 SQIVND (reference sequence). The CDR3 coding sequence is TGTGCCAGTAGTCCGGGGGTTGGTTCGATCACAGATACGCAGTATTTT. Translated: CASSPGVGSITDTQYF. Full variable domain (missing parts from reference TRBV19 and TRBJ2-3): DGGITQSPKYLFRKEGQNVTLSCEQNLNHDAMYWYRQDPGQGLRLIYYSQIVNDFQKGDIAEGYSVSREKKESFPLTVTSAQKNPTAFYLCASSPGVGSITDTQYFGPGTRLTVL.

This chain links TRBV2 with TRBJ2-2, with 11 positions matching TRBD2. Trimming cost V 8 bases and J 4 bases; bases outside gene matches: 12. Germline V gene data show CDR1 as SNHLY and CDR2 as FYNNEI. This CDR3 region has 17 residues. The CDR3 coding sequence is TGTGCCAGCCGAATGTCTAGCGGGAGGAGTATCACCGGGGAGCTGTTTTTT. This sequence encodes CASRMSSGRSITGELFF.

This clone was seen more than once but under ten times. The chain links TRBV18 to TRBJ2-7; 8 bases agree with TRBD1. V lost 5 bases and J lost 2; bases outside the gene matches: 2. CDR1 and CDR2 (germline): KGHSH, LQKENI. The CDR3 spans 13 residues. The DNA for the CDR3 is TGTGCCAGCTCAACGGACAGGGCCTACGAGCAGTACTTC. It encodes CASSTDRAYEQYF.

This clone was seen a single time. V gene TRBV6-9 combines with J gene TRBJ1-1; TRBD1 agrees at 8 bases. Germline V CDR1 and CDR2: MNHGY, SVAAGI. The CDR3 spans 13 residues. J gave up 8 bases and V 3 bases, and 5 bases lay outside the gene matches. CDR3 sequence: CASSYSGTGEAFF. Here the CDR3 DNA reads TGTGCCAGCAGTTACTCGGGGACAGGCGAAGCTTTCTTT.

CDR3 bases: TGCGCCAGCAGTGACCATAGGGCGGGGGGCGGCGTCGGCTACACCTTC. Residues: CASSDHRAGGGVGYTF. The chain is built from TRBV10-1 and TRBJ1-2; D perhaps matches TRBD1 (6 bases). The germline CDR1 and CDR2 sequences are WNHNN and SYGVQD (reference sequence). The CDR3 is 16 amino acids. Trimming cost V 3 bases and J 8 bases, with 22 bases left between them.

V usage is TRBV7-2 and J usage is TRBJ2-2; tentative D call: TRBD1 (5 bases). This CDR3 spans 14 amino acids. V lost 5 bases to trimming and J lost 4 bases, with 11 bases between them. Looked up from germline, CDR1 is SGHTA and CDR2 is FQGNSA. The CDR3 here is CASSRPTVTGELFF. The CDR3 coding sequence is TGTGCCAGCAGCCGCCCGACAGTCACCGGGGAGCTGTTTTTT.

The genes are TRBV6-5 and TRBJ2-7; 8 positions match TRBD1. The J segment lost 2 bases and the V segment lost 6 bases, leaving 6 bases of the junction unmatched. Per germline, CDR1 MNHEY and CDR2 SVGAGI. This CDR3 has 14 amino acids. CDR3 loop: CASSIRQGTYEQYF. The DNA of the CDR3 is TGTGCCAGCAGCATTCGACAGGGGACCTACGAGCAGTACTTC.

V and J are TRBV7-9 and TRBJ2-1; TRBD2 aligns across 10 bases. The CDR3 runs to 16 residues. V shed 4 bases, J shed 9 bases, and the junction held 12 bases outside the gene matches. Germline CDR1 is SEHNR and CDR2 is FQNEAQ (reference sequence). The DNA of the CDR3 is TGTGCCAGCAGCTGGGGCCCTAGCGGGAGCCAGGGTGAGCAGTTCTTC. Protein: CASSWGPSGSQGEQFF.

V is TRBV7-3 and J is TRBJ2-3; D may be TRBD1 (6 bases). Germline V CDR1 and CDR2: SGHTA, FQGTGA. This CDR3 region has 15 residues. V lost 4 bases and J 2 bases, leaving 13 bases between the germline ends. The CDR3 DNA reads TGTGCCAGCAGCTCTTTGGCAGGGGACACAGATACGCAGTATTTT. Protein product: CASSSLAGDTDTQYF.

The chain carries TRBV18 and TRBJ2-1, with D possibly matching TRBD2 (5 bases). V lost 2 bases to trimming and J lost 10 bases, with 9 bases between them. There are 12 residues in the CDR3. Per the germline V gene, CDR1 is KGHSH and CDR2 is LQKENI. The chain's CDR3 is CASSPKGGEQFF. DNA of the CDR3: TGTGCCAGCTCACCAAAAGGAGGAGAGCAGTTCTTC.

The genes are TRBV5-1 and TRBJ1-2, with 7 bases that match TRBD1. CDR1 is SGHRS, CDR2 YFSETQ, per germline. The CDR3 runs to 15 residues. Trimming cost V 0 bases and J 0 bases; bases outside gene matches: 2. The CDR3 nucleotides are TGCGCCAGCAGCTTGGAGGGGACAGCTAACTATGGCTACACCTTC. It specifies CASSLEGTANYGYTF. Full variable domain (remainder filled in from reference TRBV5-1 and TRBJ1-2): KAGVTQTPRYLIKTRGQQVTLSCSPISGHRSVSWYQQTPGQGLQFLFEYFSETQRNKGNFPGRFSGRQFSNSRSEMNVSTLELGDSALYLCASSLEGTANYGYTFGSGTRLTVV.

The chain recombines TRBV6-5 with TRBJ1-5, with 9 nucleotides matching TRBD1. The CDR3 has 15 amino acids. With 5 bases clipped from V and 4 bases from J, the junction kept 6 bases outside the gene matches. Germline V lookup: CDR1 MNHEY, CDR2 SVGAGI. The CDR3 DNA reads TGTGCCAGCAGTCCGGACAGGGGACCTAATCAGCCCCAGCATTTT. This encodes CASSPDRGPNQPQHF.

This chain links TRBV7-8 with TRBJ1-2; 8 nucleotides align to TRBD1. The CDR3 spans 16 residues. Germline V lookup: CDR1 SGHVS, CDR2 FQNEAQ. J lost 3 bases, V lost 1 base, and 7 bases had no gene match. The CDR3 sequence is CASSLERDRSYYGYTF. The CDR3 DNA reads TGTGCCAGCAGCTTAGAAAGGGACAGGAGTTACTATGGCTACACCTTC. The complete variable domain, with remaining parts taken from reference TRBV7-8 and TRBJ1-2, reads GAGVSQSPRYKVAKRGQDVALRCDPISGHVSLFWYQQALGQGPEFLTYFQNEAQLDKSGLPSDRFFAERPEGSVSTLKIQRTQQEDSAVYLCASSLERDRSYYGYTFGSGTRLTVV.

J is TRBJ2-7 and V is TRBV5-1; a possible D gene is TRBD1 (5 bases). This CDR3 has 14 amino acids. Germline lookup yields CDR1 SGHRS and CDR2 YFSETQ. Trimming took off 0 bases at V and 3 bases at J, with 10 bases between the two ends. The chain's CDR3 is CASSLEGSGYEQYF. Here the CDR3 DNA reads TGCGCCAGCAGCTTGGAGGGGTCGGGCTACGAGCAGTACTTC. The whole variable domain, filled in from reference TRBV5-1 and TRBJ2-7, reads KAGVTQTPRYLIKTRGQQVTLSCSPISGHRSVSWYQQTPGQGLQFLFEYFSETQRNKGNFPGRFSGRQFSNSRSEMNVSTLELGDSALYLCASSLEGSGYEQYFGPGTRLTVT.